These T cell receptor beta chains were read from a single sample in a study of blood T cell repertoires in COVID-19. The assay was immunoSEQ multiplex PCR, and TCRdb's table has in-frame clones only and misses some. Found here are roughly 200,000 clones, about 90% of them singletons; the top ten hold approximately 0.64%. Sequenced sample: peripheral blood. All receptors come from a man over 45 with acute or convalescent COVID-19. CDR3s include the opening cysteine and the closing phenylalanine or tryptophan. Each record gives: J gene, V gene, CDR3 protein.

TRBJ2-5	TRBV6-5	CAGGPSSETQYF
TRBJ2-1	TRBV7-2	CASSLVPLADNEQFF
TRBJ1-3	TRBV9	CASSVEAQGSGNTIYF
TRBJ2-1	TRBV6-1	CASSDRDSDNEQFF
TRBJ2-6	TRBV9	CASSYPQQGDFSGANVLTF
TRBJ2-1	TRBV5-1	CASHRTSGGAESNEQFF
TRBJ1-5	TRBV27	CASSPGGDNQPQHF
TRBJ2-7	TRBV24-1	CAPGLDAGSHEQYF
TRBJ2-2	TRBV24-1	CATSDYVQTNTGELFF
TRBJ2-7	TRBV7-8	CASFGTSGTVRLSYEQYF
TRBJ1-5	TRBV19	CASSIGVSNQPQHF
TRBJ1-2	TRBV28	CASSLGYATASNYGYTF
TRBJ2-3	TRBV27	CASRFGSGGKLATQYF
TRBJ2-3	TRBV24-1	CATSDFGTSGRNAQYF
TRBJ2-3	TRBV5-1	CASSLVRTGTSTDTQYF
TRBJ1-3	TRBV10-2	CASSGLGNTIYF
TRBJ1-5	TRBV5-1	CASSLAGYLNQPQHF
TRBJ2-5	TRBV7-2	CASSFGAGGQETQYF
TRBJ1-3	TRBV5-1	CASSLIGESAGNTIYF
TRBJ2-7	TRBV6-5	CASSSPGSYEQYF
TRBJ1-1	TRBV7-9	CASLRADTEAFF
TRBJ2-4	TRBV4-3	CASSQRTGGIQYF
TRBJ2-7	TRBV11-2	CASSGTPGLADYEQYF
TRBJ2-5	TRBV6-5	CASSYSYGETQYF
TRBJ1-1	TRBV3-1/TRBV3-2	CASSQDQGLGGAFF
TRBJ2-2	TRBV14	CASSQDRRGGYTGELFF
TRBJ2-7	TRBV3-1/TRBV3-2	CASSQDQGQGTYEQYF
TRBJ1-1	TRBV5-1	CASSLVGSQGTEAFF
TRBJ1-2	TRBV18	CASSLGTDLSGYTF
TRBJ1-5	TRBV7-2	CASSQGGINQPQHF
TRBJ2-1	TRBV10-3	CATKETSGERNEQFF
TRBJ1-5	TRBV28	CASTLAGYSNQPQHF
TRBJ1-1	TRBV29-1	CSVQGRGAYMNTEAFF
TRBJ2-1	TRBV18	CASSPQFGTGGPNEQFF
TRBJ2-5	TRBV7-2	CASSLGLAGGWGQYF
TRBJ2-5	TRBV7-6	CASTKRAGKEETQYF
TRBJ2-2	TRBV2	CASIRGNTGELFF